This TCR beta chain came from a study of shared clonotypes between healthy human individuals. Study-level points and caveats: Few donors limited the genetic and exposure-history diversity represented.

Trimming removed 1 base from V and 4 bases from J, with 9 bases in between. The CDR3 consists of 14 residues. Germline CDR1 and CDR2: SGHAT and FQNNGV. Deep level was the assay's run setting. Replicate PCRs for unsorted PBMC used approximately 300 ng DNA (about 30,000 T cell genomes). The method was immunoSEQ multiplex PCR; TCRdb's version includes in-frame clones alone and lacks a portion of them. The table includes some 470,000 clones, 76% detected once. In unsorted samples, genomic DNA was obtained using 100 million or so PBMCs. As to this clone: Its specificity is not known.

The chain employs TRBV11-2 and TRBJ2-3; no definite D call. The receptor comes from a woman aged 40 to 50 in good health. Some clones in this sample may be carry-over from other donors' samples. Sequenced material: PBMCs. The CDR3 nucleotides read TGTGCCAGCAGCTTAGGCGGCGCGGCAGATACGCAGTATTTT. This gives the protein CASSLGGAADTQYF.